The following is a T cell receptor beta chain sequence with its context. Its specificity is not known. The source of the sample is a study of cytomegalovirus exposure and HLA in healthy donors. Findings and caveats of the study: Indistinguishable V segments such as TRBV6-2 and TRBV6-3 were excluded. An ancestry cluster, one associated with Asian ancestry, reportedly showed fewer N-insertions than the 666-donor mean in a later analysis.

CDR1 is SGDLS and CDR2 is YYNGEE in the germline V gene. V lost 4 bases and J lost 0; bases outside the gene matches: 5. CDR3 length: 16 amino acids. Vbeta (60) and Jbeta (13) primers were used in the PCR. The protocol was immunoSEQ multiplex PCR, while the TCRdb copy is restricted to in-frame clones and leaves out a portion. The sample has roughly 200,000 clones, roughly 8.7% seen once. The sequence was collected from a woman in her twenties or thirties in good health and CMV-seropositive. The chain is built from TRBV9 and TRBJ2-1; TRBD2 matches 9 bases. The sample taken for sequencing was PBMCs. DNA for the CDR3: TGTGCCAGCAGCCCGGGACTAGCCAGCTCCTACAATGAGCAGTTCTTC. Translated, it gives CASSPGLASSYNEQFF.